The T cell receptor (beta chain) under discussion was sequenced for a study of cytomegalovirus exposure and HLA in healthy donors. Study results and caveats: In vitro work confirmed that a few CMV-associated chains recognize CMV antigens.

The PCR used 60 Vbeta and 13 Jbeta primers. Assay used: immunoSEQ multiplex PCR; TCRdb lists only in-frame clones, some missing. The sample consists of approximately 190,000 clones, 81% of them appearing once. This clone was recorded once. Its target is not known. The sample contains more than one DNA sequence encoding this CDR3. The CDR3 is 13 residues long. The V end lost 3 bases, the J end lost 10 bases, and 13 bases lay between the germline ends. Per germline, CDR1 LNHDA and CDR2 SQIVND (reference sequence). The specimen was PBMCs. This TCR was recovered from a middle-aged man in good health and CMV-seronegative. The genes are TRBV19 and TRBJ2-1, with D maybe TRBD1 (6 bases). In DNA form, the CDR3 reads TGTGCCAGTAGTATCGTGGGGGCCAGGGAGCAGTTCTTC. This translates into CASSIVGAREQFF. Complete variable domain (other parts from reference TRBV19 and TRBJ2-1): DGGITQSPKYLFRKEGQNVTLSCEQNLNHDAMYWYRQDPGQGLRLIYYSQIVNDFQKGDIAEGYSVSREKKESFPLTVTSAQKNPTAFYLCASSIVGAREQFFGPGTRLTVL.